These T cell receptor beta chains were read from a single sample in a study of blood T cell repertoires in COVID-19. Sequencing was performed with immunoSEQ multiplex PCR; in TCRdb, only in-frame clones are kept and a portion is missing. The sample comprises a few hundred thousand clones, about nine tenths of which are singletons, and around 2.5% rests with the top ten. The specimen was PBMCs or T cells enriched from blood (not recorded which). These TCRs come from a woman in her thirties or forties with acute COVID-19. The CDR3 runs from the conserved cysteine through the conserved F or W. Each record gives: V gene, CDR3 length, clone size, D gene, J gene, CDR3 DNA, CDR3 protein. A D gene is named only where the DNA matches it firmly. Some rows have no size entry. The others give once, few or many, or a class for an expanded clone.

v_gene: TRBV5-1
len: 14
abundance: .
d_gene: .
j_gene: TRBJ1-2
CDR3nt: TGCGCCAGCAGCTCTGCGACAGTTAACTATGGCTACACCTTC
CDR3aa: CASSSATVNYGYTF

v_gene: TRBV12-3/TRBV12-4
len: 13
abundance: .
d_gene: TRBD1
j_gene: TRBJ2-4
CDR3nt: TGTGCCAGCAGACCAGGGGGCGAAAACATTCAGTACTTC
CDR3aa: CASRPGGENIQYF

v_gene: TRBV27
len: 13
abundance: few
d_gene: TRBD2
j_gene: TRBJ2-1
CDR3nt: TGTGCCAGCAGGTGGCTAGCGGGAGATGAGCAGTTCTTC
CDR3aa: CASRWLAGDEQFF

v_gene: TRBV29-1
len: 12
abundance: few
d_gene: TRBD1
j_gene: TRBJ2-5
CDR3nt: TGCAGCGTGGACAGGGGTGGAGAGACCCAGTACTTC
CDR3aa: CSVDRGGETQYF

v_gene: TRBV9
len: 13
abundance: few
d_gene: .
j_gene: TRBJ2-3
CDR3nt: TGTGCCAGCAGCTCGGGACACCTAGATACGCAGTATTTT
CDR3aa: CASSSGHLDTQYF

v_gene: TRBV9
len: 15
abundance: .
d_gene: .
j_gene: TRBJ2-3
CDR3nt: TGTGCCAGCAGCGTAGGGCACAGTATCGCAGATACGCAGTATTTT
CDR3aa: CASSVGHSIADTQYF

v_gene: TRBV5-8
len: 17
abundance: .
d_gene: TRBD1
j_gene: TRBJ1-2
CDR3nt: TGTGCCAGCAGCTTGGAGGGACAGATACCATATAACTATGGCTACACCTTC
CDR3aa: CASSLEGQIPYNYGYTF

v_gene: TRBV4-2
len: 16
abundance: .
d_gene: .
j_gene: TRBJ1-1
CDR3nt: TGTGCCAGCAGCCTCCCCCCGGGAGGACGGAACACTGAAGCTTTCTTT
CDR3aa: CASSLPPGGRNTEAFF

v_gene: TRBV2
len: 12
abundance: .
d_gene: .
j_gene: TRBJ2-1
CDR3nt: TGTGCCAGCAGAGCACTAGGCAATGAGCAGTTCTTC
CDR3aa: CASRALGNEQFF

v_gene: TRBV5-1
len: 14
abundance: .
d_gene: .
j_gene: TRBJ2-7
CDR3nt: TGCGCCAGCAGCTTTGGGACTTTCCCCTACGAGCAGTACTTC
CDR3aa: CASSFGTFPYEQYF

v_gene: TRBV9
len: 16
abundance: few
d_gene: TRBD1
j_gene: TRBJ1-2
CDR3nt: TGTGCCAGCAGCGTAGCCCGGGACAGGGGTAGCTATGGCTACACCTTC
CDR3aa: CASSVARDRGSYGYTF

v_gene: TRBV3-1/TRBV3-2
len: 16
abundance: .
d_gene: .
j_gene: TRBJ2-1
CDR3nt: TGTGCCAGCAGCCCCCTGTCCGATGCGGGAATAAGTGAGCAGTTCTTC
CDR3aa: CASSPLSDAGISEQFF

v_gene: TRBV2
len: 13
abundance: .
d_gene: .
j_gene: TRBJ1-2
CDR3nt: TGTGCCAGCAGCCCAACAGGGCCCCATGGCTACACCTTC
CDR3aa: CASSPTGPHGYTF

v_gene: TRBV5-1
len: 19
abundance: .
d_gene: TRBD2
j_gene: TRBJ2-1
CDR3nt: TGCGCCAGCGCCCGATATGGACTAGCGGGAGGGCCGTCGGACAATGAGCAGTTCTTC
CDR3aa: CASARYGLAGGPSDNEQFF

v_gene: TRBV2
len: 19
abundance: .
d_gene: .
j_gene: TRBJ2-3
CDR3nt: TGTGCCAGCAGTGAAGGACGTATACAGGGAATAACTAGCACAGATACGCAGTATTTT
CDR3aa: CASSEGRIQGITSTDTQYF

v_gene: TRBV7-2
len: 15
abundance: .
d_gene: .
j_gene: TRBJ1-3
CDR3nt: TGTGCCAGCAGCTTAGCGGGGGCGCGTGGAAACACCATATATTTT
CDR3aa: CASSLAGARGNTIYF

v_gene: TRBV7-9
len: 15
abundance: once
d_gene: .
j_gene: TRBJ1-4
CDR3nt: TGTGCCAGCAGCCTTCCAGGGGCAACTAATGAAAAACTGTTTTTT
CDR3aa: CASSLPGATNEKLFF

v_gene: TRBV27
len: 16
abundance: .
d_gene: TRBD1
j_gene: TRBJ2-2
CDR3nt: TGTGCCACCCGACAGGGAAACCTTATAAACACCGGGGAGCTGTTTTTT
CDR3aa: CATRQGNLINTGELFF

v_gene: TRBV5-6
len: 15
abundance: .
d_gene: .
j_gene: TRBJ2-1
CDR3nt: TGTGCCAGCACCCCAAGCAAGAGCTCCTACAATGAGCAGTTCTTC
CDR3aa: CASTPSKSSYNEQFF

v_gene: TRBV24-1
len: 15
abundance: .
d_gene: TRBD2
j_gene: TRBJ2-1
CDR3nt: TGTGCCACCAGTGAGCCCCGGACTAGCGCCAATGAGCAGTTCTTC
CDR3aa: CATSEPRTSANEQFF

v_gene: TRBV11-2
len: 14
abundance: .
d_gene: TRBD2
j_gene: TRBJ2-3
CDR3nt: TGTGCCAGCAGCTTTGGCGGGAGAACAGATACGCAGTATTTT
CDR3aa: CASSFGGRTDTQYF

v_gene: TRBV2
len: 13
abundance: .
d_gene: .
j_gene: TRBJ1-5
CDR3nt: TGTGCCAGCACGAGAAATCTGAATCAGCCCCAGCATTTT
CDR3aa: CASTRNLNQPQHF

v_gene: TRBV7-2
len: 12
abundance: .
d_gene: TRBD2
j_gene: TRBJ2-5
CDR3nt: TGTGCCAGCAGCCGACCGGGGGGGACCCAGTACTTC
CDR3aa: CASSRPGGTQYF

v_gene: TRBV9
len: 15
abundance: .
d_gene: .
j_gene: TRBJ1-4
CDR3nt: TGTGCCAGCAGCGTAGCTGGGGGGACTAATGAAAAACTGTTTTTT
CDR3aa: CASSVAGGTNEKLFF

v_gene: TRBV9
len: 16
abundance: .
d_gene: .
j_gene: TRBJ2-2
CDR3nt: TGTGCCAGCAGCGTATTCCCGGGAGAGGGAACCGGGGAGCTGTTTTTT
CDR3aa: CASSVFPGEGTGELFF

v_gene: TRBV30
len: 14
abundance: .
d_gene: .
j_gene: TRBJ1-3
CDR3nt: TGTGCCTGCTCAATAGACAGCTCTGGAAACACCATATATTTT
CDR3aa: CACSIDSSGNTIYF

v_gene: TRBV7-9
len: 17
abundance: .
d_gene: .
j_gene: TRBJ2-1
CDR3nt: TGTGCCAGCAGCTCTCCCCGTGTCCCCAGCTCCTACAATGAGCAGTTCTTC
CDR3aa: CASSSPRVPSSYNEQFF

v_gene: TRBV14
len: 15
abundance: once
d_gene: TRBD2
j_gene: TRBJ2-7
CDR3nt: TGTGCCAGCAGCCACTTAGCGGGGAACTCCTACGAGCAGTACTTC
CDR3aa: CASSHLAGNSYEQYF

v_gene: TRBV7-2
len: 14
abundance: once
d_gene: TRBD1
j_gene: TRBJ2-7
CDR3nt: TGTGCCAGCTCCGGGACAGGCTTCCCCTACGAGCAGTACTTC
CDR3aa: CASSGTGFPYEQYF

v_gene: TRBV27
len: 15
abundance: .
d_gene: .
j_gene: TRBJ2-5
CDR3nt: TGTGCCAGCAGTTTATCGGGCACCTACCAAGAGACCCAGTACTTC
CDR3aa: CASSLSGTYQETQYF

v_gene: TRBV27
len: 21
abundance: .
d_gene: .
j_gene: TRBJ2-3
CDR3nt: TGTGCCAGCAGTTTATATAGGGCTAGCCCCCGCCTACCGCGTGGCACAGATACGCAGTATTTT
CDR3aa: CASSLYRASPRLPRGTDTQYF

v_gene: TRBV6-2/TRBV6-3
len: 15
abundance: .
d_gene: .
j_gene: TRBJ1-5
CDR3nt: TGTGCCAGCAGTTATTCGGCAGGATTTGGTCAGCCCCAGCATTTT
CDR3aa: CASSYSAGFGQPQHF

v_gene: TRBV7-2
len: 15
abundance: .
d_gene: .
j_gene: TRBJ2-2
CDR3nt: TGTGCCAGCAGCTTAGGACTAGGCAACACCGGGGAGCTGTTTTTT
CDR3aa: CASSLGLGNTGELFF

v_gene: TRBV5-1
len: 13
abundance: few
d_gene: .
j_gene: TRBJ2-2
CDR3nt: TGCGCCAGCAGCTTGGCCCCTCTCGGGGAGCTGTTTTTT
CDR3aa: CASSLAPLGELFF

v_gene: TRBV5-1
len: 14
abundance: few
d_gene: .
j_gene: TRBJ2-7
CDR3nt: TGCGCCAGCAGCACTTCTTCGGACAGCCACGAGCAGTACTTC
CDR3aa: CASSTSSDSHEQYF

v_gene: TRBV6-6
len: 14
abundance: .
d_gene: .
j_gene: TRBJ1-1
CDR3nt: TGTGCCAGCAGCAACAGGGTTACCGGCACTGAAGCTTTCTTT
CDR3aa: CASSNRVTGTEAFF

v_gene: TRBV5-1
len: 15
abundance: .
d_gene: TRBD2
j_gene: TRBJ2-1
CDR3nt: TGCGCCAGCAGCCCTAAATTCTCTCGGGAGGGTGAGCAGTTCTTC
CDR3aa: CASSPKFSREGEQFF

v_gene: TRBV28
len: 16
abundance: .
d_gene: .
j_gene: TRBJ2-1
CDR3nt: TGTGCCAGCAGAGCGGCCACGGAGGATCGCTACAATGAGCAGTTCTTC
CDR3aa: CASRAATEDRYNEQFF

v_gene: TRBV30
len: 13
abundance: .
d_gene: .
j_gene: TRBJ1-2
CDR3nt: TGTGCCTATCATGAGGGACACTCCTATGGCTACACCTTC
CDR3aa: CAYHEGHSYGYTF

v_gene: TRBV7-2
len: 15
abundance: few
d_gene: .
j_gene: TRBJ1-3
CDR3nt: TGTGCCAGCAGCCGCGACACCTTAAGAGGAAACACCATATATTTT
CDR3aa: CASSRDTLRGNTIYF

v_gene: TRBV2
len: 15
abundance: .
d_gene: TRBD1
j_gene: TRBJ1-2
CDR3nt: TGTGCCAGCAGTAGAACAGGGGGCGCGAACTATGGCTACACCTTC
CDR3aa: CASSRTGGANYGYTF

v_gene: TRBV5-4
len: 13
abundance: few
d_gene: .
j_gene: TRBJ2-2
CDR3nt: TGTGCCAGCAGCCAGCTAGACACCGGGGAGCTGTTTTTT
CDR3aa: CASSQLDTGELFF

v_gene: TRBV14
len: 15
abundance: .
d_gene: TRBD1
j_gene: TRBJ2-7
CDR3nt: TGTGCCAGCAGCCGAATCGACAGGGGCGCCTACGAGCAGTACTTC
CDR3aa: CASSRIDRGAYEQYF

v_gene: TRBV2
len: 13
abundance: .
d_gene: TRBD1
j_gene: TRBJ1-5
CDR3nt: TGTGCCAGCGACAGGGGTAACAATCAGCCCCAGCATTTT
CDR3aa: CASDRGNNQPQHF

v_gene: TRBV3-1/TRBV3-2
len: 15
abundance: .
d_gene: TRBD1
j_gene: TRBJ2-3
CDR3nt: TGTGCCAGCAGCCATGGGGACAGGGGGTTAGATACGCAGTATTTT
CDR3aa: CASSHGDRGLDTQYF

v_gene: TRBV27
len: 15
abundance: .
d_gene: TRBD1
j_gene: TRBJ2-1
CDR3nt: TGTGCCAGCAGTTTATCGAACAGGGGCGAAGATGAGCAGTTCTTC
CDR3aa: CASSLSNRGEDEQFF

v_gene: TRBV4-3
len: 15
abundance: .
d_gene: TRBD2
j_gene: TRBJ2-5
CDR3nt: TGCGCCAGCAGCCAAGTATTTAGCGGGAGGGAGACCCAGTACTTC
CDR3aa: CASSQVFSGRETQYF

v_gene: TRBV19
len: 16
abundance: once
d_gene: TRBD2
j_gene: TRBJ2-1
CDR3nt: TGTGCCAGTACCGGCGGGAGGGCCGTATCTGGGAATGAGCAGTTCTTC
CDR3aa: CASTGGRAVSGNEQFF